This TCR beta chain appears in the sequencing data of a study of blood T cell repertoires in COVID-19. The wider study: Italy, Spain and the United States were the sources of the convalescent and acute COVID-19 samples. PBMCs, B-cell-depleted T cells, or T cells provided the cDNA or gDNA that made up the material.

Per the original methods: Using reference gene primer amplification, nucleated cell counts were estimated. The data were produced by immunoSEQ multiplex PCR, yet TCRdb's version contains in-frame clones alone and is incomplete. That table is the source of V, J and clone size, and D and trimming were worked out from the DNA. The sample has about 64,000 clones, approximately 90% seen once. V was clipped by 0 bases and J by 3 bases; unmatched bases: 4. This CDR3 region has 16 residues. From germline, CDR1 is MNHEY and CDR2 SVGAGI. Sequencing was done on a sample of peripheral blood. The receptor's source is a man aged 50 or older with active COVID-19. The V and J genes are TRBV6-5 and TRBJ1-1; 10 bases are a match to TRBD1. CDR3: CASSYSTGTGDTEAFF. CDR3 nucleotides: TGTGCCAGCAGTTACTCGACCGGGACAGGGGACACTGAAGCTTTCTTT.